The present TCR beta chain was sequenced within a study of blood T cells in healthy people across ages. PCR was performed a second time for about 6 to 12 cycles using a sample-barcoded 5' primer and a J-beta primer mix. TCRdb analysed the 5' RACE reads with MiXCR anew, one entry per CDR3 protein. The sample lists 1.4 million to 1.5 million distinct CDR3 sequences, around 39% occurring once. The CDR3 is made up of 14 amino acids. Germline CDR1 reads LNHNV; CDR2 reads YYDKDF (reference sequence). Deletions cut 6 bases from V and 1 base from J, with 12 bases between. The sequenced sample was blood. The receptor comes from a woman in her late teens or twenties in good health. This chain uses TRBV15 with TRBJ1-1; D is ambiguous. The DNA of the CDR3 is TGTGCCACCAGTTTAGGGCCAGGGAACACTGAAGCTTTCTTT. Its protein product is CATSLGPGNTEAFF.